Listed here is a single TCR beta chain. Its antigen remains unknown. Per germline, CDR1 MDHEN and CDR2 SYDVKM. This CDR3 has 14 residues. Trimming cost V 5 bases and J 2 bases, with 13 bases left between them. CCR7-negative CD45RA+ TemRA cells were combined with CD45RO+ cells to form CD8 memory. The deep-level immunoSEQ assay was used. TCRdb's copy holds only in-frame clones and misses some; the assay was immunoSEQ multiplex PCR. The sample yields more than 90,000 clones, about 68% seen once. This entry is derived from a study of shared clonotypes between healthy human individuals. Regarding the study as a whole: Richness estimates generally favored naive over memory subsets.

The J gene is TRBJ2-7, the V gene TRBV28; unclear D gene. Sequencing was carried out using memory CD8+ T cells sorted from blood. As for subset: CD45RO+ cells pooled with CCR7-negative TemRA cells. This receptor was taken from a young man in good health. The CDR3 region is CASSTSLITYEQYF. The CDR3 coding sequence is TGTGCCAGCAGTACATCCCTAATAACCTACGAGCAGTACTTC. The variable domain in full, with the rest retrieved from reference TRBV28 and TRBJ2-7, is DVKVTQSSRYLVKRTGEKVFLECVQDMDHENMFWYRQDPGLGLRLIYFSYDVKMKEKGDIPEGYSVSREKKERFSLILESASTNQTSMYLCASSTSLITYEQYFGPGTRLTVT.